These 20 T cell receptor beta chains share one sample of origin, sequenced in a study of B cell selection in AIRE deficiency (dated by TCRdb to about 2019). The receptor library was made with the immunoSEQ multiplex PCR assay. TCRdb obtained this table from immuneACCESS and retained in-frame rearrangements with V and J assigned. These tables miss some clones; where compared with another copy, unresolved V genes account for less than half of the shortfall, and the remainder is unexplained. The sample table holds about 27,000 clones, of which about 95% were seen once. 0.24% of the sample rests with the top ten. Conventional CD4 T cells were sorted as CD4+CD127+ cells. The material sequenced was CD4+CD127+ conventional T cells sorted from PBMCs. These receptors came from a human donor in good health.

This clone showed up just a few times. The chain carries TRBV25-1 and TRBJ2-2; perhaps D is TRBD1 or TRBD2 (6 bases each). V dropped 5 bases and J dropped 5 bases, with 12 bases sitting between them. CDR3 length equals 14 residues. Germline loops: CDR1 MGHDK, CDR2 SYGVNS. CDR3 sequence: CASSRGVWTGELFF. The CDR3 bases are TGTGCCAGCAGTAGGGGGGTCTGGACCGGGGAGCTGTTTTTT. The full variable domain, with the rest looked up from reference TRBV25-1 and TRBJ2-2, is EADIYQTPRYLVIGTGKKITLECSQTMGHDKMYWYQQDPGMELHLIHYSYGVNSTEKGDLSSESTVSRIRTEHFPLTLESARPSHTSQYLCASSRGVWTGELFFGEGSRLTVL.

The chain employs TRBV7-9 and TRBJ2-2; perhaps TRBD2 as D (5 bases). The V end lost 1 base, the J end lost 5 bases, and 11 bases lay between the germline ends. The CDR3 has 15 residues. Germline loops: CDR1 SEHNR, CDR2 FQNEAQ (reference sequence). This chain's CDR3 is CASSLDSGPTGELFF. The CDR3 DNA sequence: TGTGCCAGCAGCTTAGACAGCGGACCTACCGGGGAGCTGTTTTTT.

V and J are TRBV11-2 and TRBJ2-1, with D tentatively TRBD2 (5 bases). The V end was cut by 5 bases, the J end by 4 bases, with 15 bases between. CDR1 is SGHAT and CDR2 is FQNNGV in the germline V gene. The CDR3 extends over 15 amino acids. Here the CDR3 DNA reads TGTGCCAGCAGCGCGCGGGCCGGGCCGTACAATGAGCAGTTCTTC. This translates into CASSARAGPYNEQFF.

The chain couples TRBV7-2 to TRBJ2-5; TRBD2 aligns across 7 bases. J gave up 5 bases and V 5 bases, and 5 bases lay outside the gene matches. Germline V CDR1 and CDR2: SGHTA, FQGNSA. The CDR3 contains 13 residues. CDR3 protein: CASSERGGETQYF. CDR3 coding DNA: TGTGCCAGCAGCGAGCGGGGTGGGGAGACCCAGTACTTC.

V is TRBV7-9 and J is TRBJ2-7; D is unclear. V was clipped by 5 bases and J by 9 bases, with 17 bases between them. Germline assignment: CDR1 SEHNR and CDR2 FQNEAQ (reference sequence). The CDR3 is made up of 13 amino acids. Here the CDR3 reads CASSNPPLVVQYF. The CDR3 DNA sequence: TGTGCCAGCAGCAATCCCCCATTGGTGGTGCAGTACTTC.

This chain connects TRBV7-2 to TRBJ1-5; 7 positions agree with TRBD1. The CDR3 runs to 18 residues. V was pared by 0 bases and J by 0 bases, with 8 bases of the junction left unmatched. The germline CDR1 and CDR2 sequences are SGHTA and FQGNSA. CDR3 amino acids: CASSLAGQRAYSNQPQHF. The CDR3 bases are TGTGCCAGCAGCTTAGCGGGACAGAGAGCGTATAGCAATCAGCCCCAGCATTTT.

This chain joins TRBV6-4 and TRBJ2-1; perhaps TRBD2 as D (6 bases). V lost 5 bases and J lost 6, with 14 bases in between. Per germline, CDR1 MRHNA and CDR2 SNTAGT. The CDR3 is 14 amino acids. The CDR3 is CASSLGGALNEQFF. CDR3 DNA sequence: TGTGCCAGCAGTCTCGGCGGGGCCCTCAATGAGCAGTTCTTC.

The chain combines TRBV6-1 with TRBJ1-2, with TRBD1 identical over 7 bases. This CDR3 is built from 14 residues. V dropped 2 bases and J dropped 5; count of bases not matched to a gene: 5. The V gene's germline CDR1 is MNHNS and CDR2 SASEGT. This CDR3 is CASSETGVGYGYTF. The CDR3 DNA reads as TGTGCCAGCAGTGAAACAGGGGTGGGGTATGGCTACACCTTC.

This clone was seen once. The genes are TRBV6-1 and TRBJ1-1; tentative D call: TRBD1 (5 bases). CDR3 size: 14 residues. The germline gives CDR1 MNHNS, CDR2 SASEGT. The V gene lost 10 bases and the J gene lost 0 bases, with 15 bases spanning the gap. CDR3 sequence (DNA): TGTGCCACCAGGCGAGACAGATTGAACACTGAAGCTTTCTTT. Translating it yields CATRRDRLNTEAFF.

This clone was seen once. This rearrangement joins TRBV25-1 to TRBJ2-3; TRBD1 agrees at 10 bases. The junction had 8 bases not matched to a gene; V was cut back by 8 bases and J by 6 bases. The CDR3 has 14 amino acids. CDR1 MGHDK and CDR2 SYGVNS come from the germline V gene. CDR3 region: CASQRQGALDTQYF. The CDR3 nucleotides read TGTGCCAGCCAAAGACAGGGGGCACTGGATACGCAGTATTTT.

V and J are TRBV27 and TRBJ2-7; 9 bases fit TRBD2. The length of the CDR3 is 15 residues. With 4 bases clipped from V and 3 bases from J, the junction kept 7 bases outside the gene matches. CDR1 and CDR2 (germline): MNHEY, SMNVEV (reference sequence). The CDR3 sequence is CASSYRLAANYEQYF. The CDR3 nucleotides are TGTGCCAGCAGTTATAGACTAGCGGCTAACTACGAGCAGTACTTC.

The chain combines TRBV7-8 with TRBJ2-5; D gene uncertain. Between the trimmed V and J ends, which lost 1 base and 6 bases, there was a span of 9 bases. Germline lookup yields CDR1 SGHVS and CDR2 FQNEAQ. This CDR3 is 13 amino acids long. DNA for the CDR3: TGTGCCAGCAGCTTAGATAAGGCTCAGACCCAGTACTTC. This translates into CASSLDKAQTQYF.

The gene calls are TRBV7-2 and TRBJ2-7; the D is unclear. The CDR3 length is 14 residues. Trimming left V 1 base short and J 0 bases short, with 7 bases between. Germline V gives CDR1 SGHTA, CDR2 FQGNSA. The CDR3 loop is CASSLVGTSYEQYF. In DNA form, the CDR3 reads TGTGCCAGCAGCTTAGTCGGCACCTCCTACGAGCAGTACTTC.

V usage is TRBV5-1 and J usage is TRBJ1-5; 10 nucleotides align to TRBD1. With 3 bases clipped from V and 9 bases from J, the junction kept 6 bases outside the gene matches. Germline CDR1 and CDR2: SGHRS and YFSETQ. The CDR3 spans 14 residues. CDR3 amino acids: CASSSTGGARPQHF. The CDR3 DNA reads as TGCGCCAGCAGCTCGACAGGGGGCGCGAGGCCCCAGCATTTT.

The V and J genes are TRBV6-4 and TRBJ2-1; D is uncertain. V lost 3 bases, J lost 7 bases, and 7 bases lay in between. CDR1 is MRHNA and CDR2 is SNTAGT in the germline V gene. The CDR3 is 12 amino acids. CDR3 sequence reads: CASSDMGNEQFF. The CDR3 DNA reads as TGTGCCAGCAGTGATATGGGAAATGAGCAGTTCTTC.

This rearrangement joins TRBV30 to TRBJ1-4; maybe TRBD1 (5 bases). CDR3 length: 18 amino acids. Germline CDR1 and CDR2: GTSNPN and SVGIG (reference sequence). The germline V and J ends were trimmed by 2 bases and 2 bases, with 21 bases remaining between them. CDR3 protein: CAWSFDRIAPLTNEKLFF. CDR3 sequence (DNA): TGTGCCTGGAGTTTCGACAGAATAGCCCCGCTGACTAATGAAAAACTGTTTTTT.

The V and J genes are TRBV2 and TRBJ2-2, with 7 bases identical to TRBD1. The CDR3 extends over 14 amino acids. Germline V gene sequence: CDR1 SNHLY, CDR2 FYNNEI. J lost 0 bases, V lost 8 bases, and 3 bases had no gene match. In DNA form, the CDR3 reads TGTGCCAGCTCGGACAGGTCGAACACCGGGGAGCTGTTTTTT. This translates into CASSDRSNTGELFF. The full variable domain, rest sourced from reference TRBV2 and TRBJ2-2, is EPEVTQTPSHQVTQMGQEVILRCVPISNHLYFYWYRQILGQKVEFLVSFYNNEISEKSEIFDDQFSVERPDGSNFTLKIRSTKLEDSAMYFCASSDRSNTGELFFGEGSRLTVL.

J is TRBJ2-5 and V is TRBV5-1; 10 positions agree with TRBD2. Trimming took 4 bases from V and 4 from J; bases not matched to a gene: 4. Germline-derived CDR1 and CDR2 are SGHRS and YFSETQ. The CDR3 spans 14 residues. The CDR3: CASSLAGVRETQYF. The CDR3 DNA is TGCGCCAGCAGCCTAGCGGGGGTACGAGAGACCCAGTACTTC.

The J gene is TRBJ2-7, the V gene TRBV11-2; the D is unclear. The CDR3 has 13 amino acids. CDR1 SGHAT and CDR2 FQNNGV come from the germline V gene. V was pared by 3 bases and J by 3 bases, with 9 bases between. CDR3 protein: CASSFSSNYEQYF. As DNA, the CDR3 is TGTGCCAGCAGCTTTAGTTCGAACTACGAGCAGTACTTC. Variable domain in full (rest from reference TRBV11-2 and TRBJ2-7): EAGVAQSPRYKIIEKRQSVAFWCNPISGHATLYWYQQILGQGPKLLIQFQNNGVVDDSQLPKDRFSAERLKGVDSTLKIQPAKLEDSAVYLCASSFSSNYEQYFGPGTRLTVT.

The chain joins TRBV11-2 to TRBJ1-4; D might be TRBD1 (5 bases). CDR1 is SGHAT and CDR2 is FQNNGV in the germline V gene. This CDR3 is 14 amino acids long. V shed 4 bases and J shed 6 bases, with 12 bases lying between them. The CDR3 DNA follows: TGTGCCAGCAGCTACGAGGGGCTCGATGAAAAACTGTTTTTT. Its translation is CASSYEGLDEKLFF. The full variable domain, in which reference TRBV11-2 and TRBJ1-4 provide the parts outside the CDR3, is EAGVAQSPRYKIIEKRQSVAFWCNPISGHATLYWYQQILGQGPKLLIQFQNNGVVDDSQLPKDRFSAERLKGVDSTLKIQPAKLEDSAVYLCASSYEGLDEKLFFGSGTQLSVL.